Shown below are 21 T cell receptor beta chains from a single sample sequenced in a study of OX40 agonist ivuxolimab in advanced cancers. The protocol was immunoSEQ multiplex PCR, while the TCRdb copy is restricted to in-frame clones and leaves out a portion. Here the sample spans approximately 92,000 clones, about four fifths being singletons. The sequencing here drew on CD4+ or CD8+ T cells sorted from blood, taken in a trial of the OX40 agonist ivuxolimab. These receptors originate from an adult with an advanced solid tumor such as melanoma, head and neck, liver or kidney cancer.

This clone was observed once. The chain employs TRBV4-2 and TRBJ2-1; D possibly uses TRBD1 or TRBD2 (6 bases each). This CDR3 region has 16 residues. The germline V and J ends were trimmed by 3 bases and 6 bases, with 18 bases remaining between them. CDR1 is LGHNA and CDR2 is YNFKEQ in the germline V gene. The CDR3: CASSHRGVGSSNEQFF. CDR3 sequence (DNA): TGTGCCAGCAGCCATAGGGGGGTTGGGAGTTCCAATGAGCAGTTCTTC.

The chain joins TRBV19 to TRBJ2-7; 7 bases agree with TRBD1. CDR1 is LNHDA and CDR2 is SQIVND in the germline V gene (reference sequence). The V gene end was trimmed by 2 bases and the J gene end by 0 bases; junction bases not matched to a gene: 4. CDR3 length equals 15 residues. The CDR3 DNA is TGTGCCAGTAGTATAAGGGGACAGAGCTCCTACGAGCAGTACTTC. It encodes CASSIRGQSSYEQYF. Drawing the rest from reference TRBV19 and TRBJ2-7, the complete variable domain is DGGITQSPKYLFRKEGQNVTLSCEQNLNHDAMYWYRQDPGQGLRLIYYSQIVNDFQKGDIAEGYSVSREKKESFPLTVTSAQKNPTAFYLCASSIRGQSSYEQYFGPGTRLTVT.

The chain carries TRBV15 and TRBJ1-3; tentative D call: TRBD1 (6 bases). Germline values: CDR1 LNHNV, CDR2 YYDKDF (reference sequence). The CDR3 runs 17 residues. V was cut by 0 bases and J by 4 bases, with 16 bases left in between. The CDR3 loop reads CATSRDRGYRMGNTIYF. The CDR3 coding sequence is TGTGCCACCAGCAGAGATAGGGGGTACAGGATGGGAAACACCATATATTTT.

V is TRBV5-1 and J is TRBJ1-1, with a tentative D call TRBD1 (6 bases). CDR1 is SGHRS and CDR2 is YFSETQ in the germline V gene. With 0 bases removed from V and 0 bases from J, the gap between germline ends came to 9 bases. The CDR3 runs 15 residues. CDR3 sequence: CASSLAGDLNTEAFF. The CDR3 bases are TGCGCCAGCAGCTTGGCAGGGGATTTGAACACTGAAGCTTTCTTT.

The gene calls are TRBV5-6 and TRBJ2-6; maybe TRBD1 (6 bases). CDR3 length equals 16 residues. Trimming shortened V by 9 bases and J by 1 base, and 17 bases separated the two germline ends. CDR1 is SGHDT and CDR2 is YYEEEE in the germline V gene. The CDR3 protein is CATNRVAGSGANVLTF. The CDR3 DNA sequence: TGTGCCACCAACAGGGTAGCCGGTTCTGGGGCCAACGTCCTGACTTTC.

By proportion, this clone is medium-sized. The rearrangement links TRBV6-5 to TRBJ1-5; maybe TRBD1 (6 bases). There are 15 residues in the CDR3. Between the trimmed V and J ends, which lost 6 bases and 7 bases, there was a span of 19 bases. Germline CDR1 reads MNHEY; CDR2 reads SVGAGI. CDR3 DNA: TGTGCCAGCAGCCGGCGAGGGGGGTTTAAGCAGCCCCAGCATTTT. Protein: CASSRRGGFKQPQHF.

The CDR3 nucleotides read TGCGCCAGCAGCCAAGTAGAACTTAGCAGGGGGTACTATGGCTACACCTTC. Residues: CASSQVELSRGYYGYTF. The V call is TRBV4-1, the J call TRBJ1-2, with TRBD1 identical over 7 bases. V shed 1 base and J 3 bases; nucleotides not matched to a gene: 11. Germline CDR1 MGHRA, CDR2 YSYEKL. This CDR3 comprises 17 residues.

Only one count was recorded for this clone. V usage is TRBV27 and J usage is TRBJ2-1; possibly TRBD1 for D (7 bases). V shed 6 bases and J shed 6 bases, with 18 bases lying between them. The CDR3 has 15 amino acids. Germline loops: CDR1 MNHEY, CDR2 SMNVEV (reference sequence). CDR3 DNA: TGTGCCAGCAGCAATAGGGGGGACAGCTTCAATGAGCAGTTCTTC. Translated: CASSNRGDSFNEQFF.

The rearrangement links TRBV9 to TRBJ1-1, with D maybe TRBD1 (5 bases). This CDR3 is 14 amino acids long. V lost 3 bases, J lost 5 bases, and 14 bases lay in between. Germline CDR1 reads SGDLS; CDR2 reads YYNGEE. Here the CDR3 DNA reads TGTGCCAGCAGCGCCCCTCTGGGGGGGACTGAAGCTTTCTTT. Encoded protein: CASSAPLGGTEAFF. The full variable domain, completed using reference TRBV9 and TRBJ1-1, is DSGVTQTPKHLITATGQRVTLRCSPRSGDLSVYWYQQSLDQGLQFLIQYYNGEERAKGNILERFSAQQFPDLHSELNLSSLELGDSALYFCASSAPLGGTEAFFGQGTRLTVV.

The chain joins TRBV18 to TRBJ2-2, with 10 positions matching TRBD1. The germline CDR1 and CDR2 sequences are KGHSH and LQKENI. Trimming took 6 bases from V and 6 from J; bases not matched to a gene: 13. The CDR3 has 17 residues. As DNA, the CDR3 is TGTGCCAGCTCCCCCCAACGTAGACAGGGGGCTTCCGGGGAGCTGTTTTTT. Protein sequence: CASSPQRRQGASGELFF.

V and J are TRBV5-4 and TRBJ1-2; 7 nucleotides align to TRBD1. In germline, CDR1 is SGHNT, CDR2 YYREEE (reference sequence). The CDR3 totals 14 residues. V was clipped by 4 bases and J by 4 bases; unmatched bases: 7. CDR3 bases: TGTGCCAGCAGCGCGACAGGGATCGGCTATGGCTACACCTTC. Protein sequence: CASSATGIGYGYTF.

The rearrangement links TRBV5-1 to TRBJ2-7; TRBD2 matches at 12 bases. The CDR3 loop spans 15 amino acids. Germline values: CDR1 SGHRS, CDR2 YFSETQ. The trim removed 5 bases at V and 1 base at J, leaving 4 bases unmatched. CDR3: CASRSTSGSSYEQYF. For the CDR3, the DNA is TGCGCCAGCAGGTCGACTAGCGGGAGTTCCTACGAGCAGTACTTC.

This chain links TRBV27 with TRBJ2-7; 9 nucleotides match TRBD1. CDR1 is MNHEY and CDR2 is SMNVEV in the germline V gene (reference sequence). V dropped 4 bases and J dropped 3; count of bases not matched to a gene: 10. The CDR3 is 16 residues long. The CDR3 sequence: CASSSDRGKQYYEQYF. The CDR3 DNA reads TGTGCCAGCAGTTCGGACAGGGGAAAACAGTACTACGAGCAGTACTTC.

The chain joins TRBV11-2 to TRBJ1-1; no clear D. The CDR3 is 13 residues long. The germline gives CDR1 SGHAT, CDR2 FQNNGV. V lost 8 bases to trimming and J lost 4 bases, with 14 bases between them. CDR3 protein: CASGRSYVTEAFF. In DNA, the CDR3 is TGTGCCAGCGGACGATCGTACGTCACTGAAGCTTTCTTT. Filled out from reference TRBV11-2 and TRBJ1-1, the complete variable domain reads EAGVAQSPRYKIIEKRQSVAFWCNPISGHATLYWYQQILGQGPKLLIQFQNNGVVDDSQLPKDRFSAERLKGVDSTLKIQPAKLEDSAVYLCASGRSYVTEAFFGQGTRLTVV.

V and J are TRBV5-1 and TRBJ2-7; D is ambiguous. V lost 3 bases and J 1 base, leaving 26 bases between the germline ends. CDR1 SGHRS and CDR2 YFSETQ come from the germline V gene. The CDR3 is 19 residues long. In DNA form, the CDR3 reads TGCGCCAGCAGCTGGATATTTGGCGGCGGAGCCAGTGAATCCTACGAGCAGTACTTC. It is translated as CASSWIFGGGASESYEQYF. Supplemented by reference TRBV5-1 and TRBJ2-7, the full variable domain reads KAGVTQTPRYLIKTRGQQVTLSCSPISGHRSVSWYQQTPGQGLQFLFEYFSETQRNKGNFPGRFSGRQFSNSRSEMNVSTLELGDSALYLCASSWIFGGGASESYEQYFGPGTRLTVT.

This CDR3 reads CASSEDRAAGGYTF. The CDR3 DNA is TGCGCCAGCAGCGAGGACAGGGCCGCCGGTGGCTACACCTTC. This chain uses TRBV5-1 with TRBJ1-2; 8 bases match TRBD1. The CDR3 runs to 14 residues. Germline V gives CDR1 SGHRS, CDR2 YFSETQ. J was trimmed by 7 bases and V by 4 bases; bases with no gene match: 9.

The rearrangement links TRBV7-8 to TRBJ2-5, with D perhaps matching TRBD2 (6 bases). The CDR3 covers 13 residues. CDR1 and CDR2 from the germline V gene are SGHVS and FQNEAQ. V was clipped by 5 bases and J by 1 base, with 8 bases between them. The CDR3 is CASSRGIQETQYF. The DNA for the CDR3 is TGTGCCAGCAGCCGGGGGATCCAAGAGACCCAGTACTTC.

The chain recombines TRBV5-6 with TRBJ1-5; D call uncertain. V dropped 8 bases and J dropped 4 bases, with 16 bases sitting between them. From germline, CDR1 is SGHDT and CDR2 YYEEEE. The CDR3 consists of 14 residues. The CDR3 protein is CASQSWAWNQPQHF. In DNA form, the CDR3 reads TGTGCCAGTCAATCTTGGGCCTGGAATCAGCCCCAGCATTTT.

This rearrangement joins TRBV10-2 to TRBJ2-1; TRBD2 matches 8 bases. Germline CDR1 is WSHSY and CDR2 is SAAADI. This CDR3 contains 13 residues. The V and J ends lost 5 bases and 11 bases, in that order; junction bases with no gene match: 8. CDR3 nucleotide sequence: TGCGCCAGCAGTCCAGACATAGCGGGAAAGCAGTTCTTC. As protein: CASSPDIAGKQFF.

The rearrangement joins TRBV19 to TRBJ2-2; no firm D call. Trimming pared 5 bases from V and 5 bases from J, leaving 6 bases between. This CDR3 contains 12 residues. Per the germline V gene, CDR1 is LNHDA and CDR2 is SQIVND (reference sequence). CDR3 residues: CASSSFTGELFF. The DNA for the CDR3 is TGTGCCAGTAGTTCCTTTACCGGGGAGCTGTTTTTT.

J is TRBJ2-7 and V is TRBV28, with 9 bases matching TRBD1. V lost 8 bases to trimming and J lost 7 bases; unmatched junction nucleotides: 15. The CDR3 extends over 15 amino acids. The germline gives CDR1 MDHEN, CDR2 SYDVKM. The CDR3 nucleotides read TGTGCCAGCGGACCGGGACAGGGATTATTACGGGAGCAGTACTTC. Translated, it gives CASGPGQGLLREQYF.